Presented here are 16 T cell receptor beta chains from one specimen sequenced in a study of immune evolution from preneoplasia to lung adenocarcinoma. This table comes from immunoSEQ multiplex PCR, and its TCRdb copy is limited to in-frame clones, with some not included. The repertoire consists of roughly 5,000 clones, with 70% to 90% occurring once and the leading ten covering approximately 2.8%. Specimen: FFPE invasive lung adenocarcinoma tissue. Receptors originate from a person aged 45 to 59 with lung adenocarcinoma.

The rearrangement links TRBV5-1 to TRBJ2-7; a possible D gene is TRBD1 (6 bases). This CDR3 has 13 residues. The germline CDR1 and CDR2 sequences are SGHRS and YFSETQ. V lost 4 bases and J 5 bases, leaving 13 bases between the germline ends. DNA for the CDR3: TGCGCCAGCAGCGAGACAGGTAGAAACGAGCAGTACTTC. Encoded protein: CASSETGRNEQYF.

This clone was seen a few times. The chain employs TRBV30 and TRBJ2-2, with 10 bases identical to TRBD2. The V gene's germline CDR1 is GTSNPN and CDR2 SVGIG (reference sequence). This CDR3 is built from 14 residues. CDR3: CSGRAVLGTGELFF. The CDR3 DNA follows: TGTAGCGGGAGGGCCGTGCTTGGAACCGGGGAGCTGTTTTTT.

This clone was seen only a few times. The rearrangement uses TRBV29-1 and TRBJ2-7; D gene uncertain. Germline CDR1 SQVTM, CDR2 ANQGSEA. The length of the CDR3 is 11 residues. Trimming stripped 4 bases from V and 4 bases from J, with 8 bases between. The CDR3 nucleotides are TGCAGCGTTGTGGTGGGTTACGAGCAGTACTTC. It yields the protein CSVVVGYEQYF.

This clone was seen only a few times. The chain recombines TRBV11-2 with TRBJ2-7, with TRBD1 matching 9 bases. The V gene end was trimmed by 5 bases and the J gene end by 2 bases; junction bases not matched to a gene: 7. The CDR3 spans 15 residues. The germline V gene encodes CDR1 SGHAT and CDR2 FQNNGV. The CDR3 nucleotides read TGTGCCAGCAGCCGCGCGGGGACAGGGACCTACGAGCAGTACTTC. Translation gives CASSRAGTGTYEQYF.

The CDR3 loop is CATSSREEFNYGYTF. The CDR3 DNA sequence: TGTGCCACCAGCAGCAGGGAGGAATTTAACTATGGCTACACCTTC. This chain joins TRBV15 and TRBJ1-2; D perhaps matches TRBD1 (5 bases). The CDR3 has 15 residues. With 3 bases removed from V and 1 base from J, the gap between germline ends came to 12 bases. CDR1 and CDR2 (germline): LNHNV, YYDKDF (reference sequence).

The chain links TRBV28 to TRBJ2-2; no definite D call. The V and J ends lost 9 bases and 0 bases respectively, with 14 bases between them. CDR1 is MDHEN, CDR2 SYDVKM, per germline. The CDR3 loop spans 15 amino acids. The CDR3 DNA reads TGTGCCAGTTCCTCGGCAGGATCGAACACCGGGGAGCTGTTTTTT. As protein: CASSSAGSNTGELFF.

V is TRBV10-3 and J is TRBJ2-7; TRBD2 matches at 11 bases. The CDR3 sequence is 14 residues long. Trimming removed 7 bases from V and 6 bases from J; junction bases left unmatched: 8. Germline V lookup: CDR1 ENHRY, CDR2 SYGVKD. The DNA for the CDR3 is TGTGCCATCAAAGGGACTAGCGGTACATCCGAGCAGTACTTC. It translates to CAIKGTSGTSEQYF.

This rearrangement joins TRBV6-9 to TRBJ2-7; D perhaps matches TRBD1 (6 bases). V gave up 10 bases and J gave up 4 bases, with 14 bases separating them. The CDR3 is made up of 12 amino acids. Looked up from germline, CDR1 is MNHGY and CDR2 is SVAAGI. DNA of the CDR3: TGTGCCACCAGGGGCGGAATTTACGAGCAGTACTTC. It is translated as CATRGGIYEQYF.

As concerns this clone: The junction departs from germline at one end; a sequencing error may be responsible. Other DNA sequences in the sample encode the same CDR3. DNA of the CDR3: TGCGCTAGCAGCCAATTCAGGGGCCTAGCGGGAGGCTTGCAGACCTACGAGCAGTACTTC. This codes for CASSQFRGLAGGLQTYEQYF. The chain employs TRBV4-3 and TRBJ2-7, with 11 bases that match TRBD2. There are 20 residues in the CDR3. Germline lookup yields CDR1 LGHNA and CDR2 YSLEER.

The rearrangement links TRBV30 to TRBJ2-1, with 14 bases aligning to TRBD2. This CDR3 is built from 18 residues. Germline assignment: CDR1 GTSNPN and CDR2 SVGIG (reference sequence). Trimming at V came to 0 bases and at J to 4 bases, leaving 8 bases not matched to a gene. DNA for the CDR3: TGTGCCTGGAGTGTGACTAGCGGGAGGGAGATAGGGTACAATGAGCAGTTCTTC. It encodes CAWSVTSGREIGYNEQFF.

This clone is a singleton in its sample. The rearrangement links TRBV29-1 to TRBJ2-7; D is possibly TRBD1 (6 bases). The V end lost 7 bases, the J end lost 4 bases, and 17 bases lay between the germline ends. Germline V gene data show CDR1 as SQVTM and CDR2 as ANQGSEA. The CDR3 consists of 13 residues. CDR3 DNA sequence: TGCAGCGCCTCGACAGGTACGGGATACGAGCAGTACTTC. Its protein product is CSASTGTGYEQYF.

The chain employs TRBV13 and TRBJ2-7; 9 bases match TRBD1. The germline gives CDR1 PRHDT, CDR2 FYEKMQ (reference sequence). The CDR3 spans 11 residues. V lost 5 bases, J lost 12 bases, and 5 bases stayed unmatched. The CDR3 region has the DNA TGTGCCAGCAGCCTGGGACAGGGTCCGTACTTC. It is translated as CASSLGQGPYF.

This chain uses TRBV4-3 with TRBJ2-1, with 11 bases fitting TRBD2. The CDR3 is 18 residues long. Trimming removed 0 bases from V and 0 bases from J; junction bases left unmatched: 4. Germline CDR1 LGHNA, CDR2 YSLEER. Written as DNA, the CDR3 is TGCGCCAGCAGCCAAGAACCGGGACTAGCGGACTCCTACAATGAGCAGTTCTTC. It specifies CASSQEPGLADSYNEQFF.

CDR3 coding DNA: TGTGCCACCGTGACGAAGGTAAAGGGGCCTTACGAGCAGTACTTC. It yields the protein CATVTKVKGPYEQYF. The chain combines TRBV7-6 with TRBJ2-7, with D possibly matching TRBD1 (5 bases). V lost 10 bases, J lost 4 bases, and 23 bases lay in between. CDR3 size: 15 residues. Germline assignment: CDR1 SGHVS and CDR2 FNYEAQ.

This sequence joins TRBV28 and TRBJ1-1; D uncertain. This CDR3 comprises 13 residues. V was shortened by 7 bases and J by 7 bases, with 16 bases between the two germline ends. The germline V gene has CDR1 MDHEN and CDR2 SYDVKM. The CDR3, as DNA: TGTGCCAGCAAAAAAGGGCACACGTTTGAAGCTTTCTTT. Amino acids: CASKKGHTFEAFF.

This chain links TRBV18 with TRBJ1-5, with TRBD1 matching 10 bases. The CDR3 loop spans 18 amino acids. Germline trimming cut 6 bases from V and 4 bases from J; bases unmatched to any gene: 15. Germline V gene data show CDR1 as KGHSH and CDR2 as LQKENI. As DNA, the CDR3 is TGTGCCAGCTCGCTTACCGGGACAGGGGACACTGCTAATCAGCCCCAGCATTTT. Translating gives CASSLTGTGDTANQPQHF.